Listed below are T cell receptor beta chains from one sample, sequenced in a study of cytomegalovirus exposure and HLA in healthy donors. The assay was immunoSEQ multiplex PCR, and TCRdb's table has in-frame clones only and misses some. The data contain under 65,000 clones, roughly nine tenths of them singletons. Sample: PBMCs. These receptors were taken from a woman younger than 30 in good health and CMV-seropositive. CDR3s include the opening cysteine and the closing phenylalanine or tryptophan. The D gene is left open where the match is weak. For some rows the clone size is stated as once, few or many, or as a class when expanded; others skip it.

TRBV30	TRBJ2-1	.	.	CAWSGSGGFSDEQFF	TGTGCCTGGAGTGGTTCGGGGGGCTTTAGTGATGAGCAGTTCTTC
TRBV6-5	TRBJ2-6	.	.	CASNPGLSGANVLTF	TGTGCCAGCAACCCAGGCCTCTCTGGGGCCAACGTCCTGACTTTC
TRBV7-2	TRBJ2-7	.	.	CASLTGRGSEQYF	TGTGCCAGCCTTACAGGGAGAGGGTCCGAGCAGTACTTC
TRBV7-3	TRBJ1-4	.	.	CASSQSGGEKLFF	TGTGCCAGCAGCCAGTCGGGGGGTGAAAAACTGTTTTTT
TRBV15	TRBJ1-3	.	.	CATSARGSGNTIYF	TGTGCCACCAGCGCCCGGGGCTCTGGAAACACCATATATTTT
TRBV9	TRBJ2-1	TRBD2	.	CASSVFQRGGNEQFF	TGTGCCAGCAGCGTATTTCAGCGGGGGGGAAATGAGCAGTTCTTC
TRBV5-4	TRBJ2-5	.	.	CASSLEEGARETQYF	TGTGCCAGCAGCTTGGAGGAGGGGGCACGAGAGACCCAGTACTTC
TRBV6-1	TRBJ1-2	TRBD1	.	CASSESGGEYYGYTF	TGTGCCAGCAGTGAATCAGGGGGCGAGTACTATGGCTACACCTTC
TRBV29-1	TRBJ1-2	TRBD1	.	CSVDQGDYGYTF	TGCAGCGTTGACCAGGGGGACTATGGCTACACCTTC
TRBV6-5	TRBJ2-1	.	.	CASSLGRYNEQFF	TGTGCCAGCAGTTTGGGGCGATACAATGAGCAGTTCTTC
TRBV6-4	TRBJ2-3	.	few	CASSPEGGKGTDTQYF	TGTGCCAGCAGTCCAGAAGGAGGGAAAGGCACAGATACGCAGTATTTT
TRBV28	TRBJ1-2	.	.	CASSLLWGDYGYTF	TGTGCCAGCAGTTTATTGTGGGGGGACTATGGCTACACCTTC
TRBV14	TRBJ1-4	TRBD1	few	CASSRGTGGSTNEKLFF	TGTGCCAGCAGCCGAGGGACAGGGGGATCAACTAATGAAAAACTGTTTTTT
TRBV5-4	TRBJ2-7	TRBD2	.	CASSLVPGGEYEQYF	TGTGCCAGCAGCTTGGTTCCCGGGGGGGAGTACGAGCAGTACTTC
TRBV16	TRBJ1-5	.	.	CASSRGVWQPQHF	TGTGCCAGCAGCCGCGGAGTGTGGCAGCCCCAGCATTTT
TRBV7-2	TRBJ2-5	.	.	CASSSLGAGETQYF	TGTGCCAGCAGCTCGCTAGGGGCAGGAGAGACCCAGTACTTC
TRBV29-1	TRBJ2-7	.	.	CSVEEQDEQYF	TGCAGCGTTGAAGAACAAGACGAGCAGTACTTC
TRBV30	TRBJ2-3	TRBD1	.	CAWSIYRGSTDTQYF	TGTGCCTGGAGTATTTACAGGGGGAGCACAGATACGCAGTATTTT
TRBV10-2	TRBJ2-3	TRBD2	.	CASSPGTSGGTSTDTQYF	TGCGCCAGCAGTCCCGGGACTAGCGGGGGGACTAGCACAGATACGCAGTATTTT
TRBV28	TRBJ1-2	TRBD1	.	CASSLYSRGNYGYTF	TGTGCCAGCAGTTTATACAGCAGGGGGAACTATGGCTACACCTTC
TRBV19	TRBJ2-2	.	.	CASSITGPNTGELFF	TGTGCCAGTAGTATAACGGGTCCTAACACCGGGGAGCTGTTTTTT
TRBV5-4	TRBJ2-1	TRBD2	.	CASSLEIGGFNEQFF	TGTGCCAGCAGCTTGGAGATCGGGGGGTTCAATGAGCAGTTCTTC
TRBV6-4	TRBJ2-1	TRBD2	few	CASSVDGGAGEQFF	TGTGCCAGCAGTGTCGACGGGGGGGCTGGTGAGCAGTTCTTC
TRBV9	TRBJ1-1	TRBD1	once	CASSVANRGPQNTEAFF	TGTGCCAGCAGCGTAGCCAACAGGGGCCCCCAGAACACTGAAGCTTTCTTT
TRBV29-1	TRBJ2-2	.	.	CSVGAGPNTGELFF	TGCAGCGTTGGCGCGGGGCCCAACACCGGGGAGCTGTTTTTT
TRBV6-5	TRBJ2-5	TRBD2	.	CASSYSIGTKETQYF	TGTGCCAGCAGTTACTCTATCGGGACTAAAGAGACCCAGTACTTC
TRBV5-5	TRBJ1-2	.	.	CASSLDVRGYTF	TGTGCCAGCAGCTTGGATGTGCGGGGCTACACCTTC
TRBV5-1	TRBJ1-3	TRBD1	.	CASSLEGRGQGNTIYF	TGCGCCAGCAGCTTGGAAGGCAGGGGGCAAGGAAACACCATATATTTT
TRBV29-1	TRBJ2-7	.	.	CSVGHTTNYEQYF	TGCAGCGTTGGGCACACCACCAACTACGAGCAGTACTTC